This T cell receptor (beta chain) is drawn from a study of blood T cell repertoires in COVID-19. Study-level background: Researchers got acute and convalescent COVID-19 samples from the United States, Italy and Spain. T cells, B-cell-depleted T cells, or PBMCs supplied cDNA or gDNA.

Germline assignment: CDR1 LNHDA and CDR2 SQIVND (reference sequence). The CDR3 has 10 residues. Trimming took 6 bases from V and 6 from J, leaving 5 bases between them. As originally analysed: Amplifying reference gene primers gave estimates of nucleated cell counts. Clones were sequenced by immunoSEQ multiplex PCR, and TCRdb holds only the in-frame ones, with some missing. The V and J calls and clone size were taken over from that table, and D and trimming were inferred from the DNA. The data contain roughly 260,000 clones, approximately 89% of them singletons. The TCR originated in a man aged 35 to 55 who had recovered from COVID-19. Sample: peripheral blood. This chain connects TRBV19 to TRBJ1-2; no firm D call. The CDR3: CASSGNGYTF. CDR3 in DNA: TGTGCCAGTAGCGGTAATGGCTACACCTTC. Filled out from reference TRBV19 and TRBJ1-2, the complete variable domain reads DGGITQSPKYLFRKEGQNVTLSCEQNLNHDAMYWYRQDPGQGLRLIYYSQIVNDFQKGDIAEGYSVSREKKESFPLTVTSAQKNPTAFYLCASSGNGYTFGSGTRLTVV.